These 22 T cell receptor beta chains were sequenced from one sample in a study of blood T cell repertoires in COVID-19. Profiling relied on immunoSEQ multiplex PCR, and the TCRdb table lists in-frame clones only, not all of them. The top ten clones hold 6% to 7% of a sample with approximately 260,000 clones, about nine tenths of them seen once. The specimen sequenced was PBMCs or T cells enriched from blood (not recorded which). The receptors come from a woman aged 30 to 39 with acute COVID-19.

The chain links TRBV28 to TRBJ2-1; 7 bases map to TRBD2. The CDR3 sequence is 16 residues long. Germline trimming cut 6 bases from V and 5 bases from J; bases unmatched to any gene: 13. The germline V gene has CDR1 MDHEN and CDR2 SYDVKM. The CDR3 DNA reads as TGTGCCAGCAGAGGACCGAGTAGGGACTACGACAATGAGCAGTTCTTC. Translating it yields CASRGPSRDYDNEQFF.

This clone was detected once. J is TRBJ2-7 and V is TRBV9, with 8 bases aligning to TRBD2. There are 16 residues in the CDR3. Germline CDR1 and CDR2: SGDLS and YYNGEE. V lost 4 bases and J lost 2; bases outside the gene matches: 11. The CDR3 region is CASSSHPGGLAYEQYF. CDR3 sequence (DNA): TGTGCCAGCAGCTCCCACCCGGGGGGACTAGCCTACGAGCAGTACTTC.

The V gene is TRBV6-6, the J gene TRBJ1-5, with D perhaps TRBD1 (5 bases). CDR1 MNHNY and CDR2 SVGAGI come from the germline V gene (reference sequence). V was clipped by 8 bases and J by 4 bases, with 15 bases between them. This CDR3 has 14 amino acids. This CDR3 reads CASWGRAFNQPQHF. In nucleotides, the CDR3 is TGTGCCAGCTGGGGCAGGGCCTTTAATCAGCCCCAGCATTTT.

The chain links TRBV19 to TRBJ2-3, with TRBD2 matching over 10 bases. Germline-derived CDR1 and CDR2 are LNHDA and SQIVND (reference sequence). The CDR3 has 16 residues. Losses at the gene ends were 1 base for V and 6 bases for J; bases not matched to a gene: 7. CDR3 nucleotide sequence: TGTGCCAGTAGTATAGCGGCTAGCGGGGGTGGCGATACGCAGTATTTT. Translating gives CASSIAASGGGDTQYF.

The V call is TRBV14, the J call TRBJ2-2, with 11 bases aligning to TRBD2. The V gene's germline CDR1 is SGHDN and CDR2 FVKESK. This CDR3 comprises 16 residues. With 2 bases clipped from V and 4 bases from J, the junction kept 3 bases outside the gene matches. The CDR3 region has the DNA TGTGCCAGCAGCCAAACGGGACTAGCGGCCACCGGGGAGCTGTTTTTT. Translating gives CASSQTGLAATGELFF.

J is TRBJ1-2 and V is TRBV5-6; TRBD1 might be the D (6 bases). This CDR3 contains 14 residues. Germline V lookup: CDR1 SGHDT, CDR2 YYEEEE. V gave up 4 bases and J gave up 1 base, with 11 bases separating them. The CDR3: CASSGRTVNYGYTF. In DNA, the CDR3 is TGTGCCAGCAGCGGACGGACAGTTAACTATGGCTACACCTTC.

The rearrangement uses TRBV3-1 (or the pseudogene TRBV3-2) and TRBJ1-4; D is uncertain. V shed 7 bases and J shed 8 bases, with 14 bases lying between them. CDR1 and CDR2 from the germline V gene are LGHDT and YNNKEL (reference sequence). The CDR3 loop spans 13 amino acids. CDR3 amino acids: CASNLDAGEKLFF. CDR3 nucleotide sequence: TGTGCCAGCAACTTGGACGCGGGGGAAAAACTGTTTTTT.

This clone is a singleton in its sample. The chain employs TRBV12-3 or TRBV12-4 and TRBJ2-1; D is perhaps TRBD1 (5 bases). The V end was cut by 3 bases, the J end by 12 bases, with 12 bases between. CDR3 length: 12 amino acids. The CDR3 spells CASSLTGQGQFF. CDR3 sequence (DNA): TGTGCCAGCAGTTTGACTGGGCAGGGGCAGTTCTTC.

This sequence joins TRBV19 and TRBJ2-1; tentative D call: TRBD2 (7 bases). The V end lost 4 bases, the J end lost 7 bases, and 17 bases lay between the germline ends. Germline lookup yields CDR1 LNHDA and CDR2 SQIVND (reference sequence). CDR3 size: 15 residues. CDR3 in amino acids: CASSTAGAPENEQFF. CDR3 in DNA: TGTGCCAGTAGTACCGCGGGGGCGCCGGAGAATGAGCAGTTCTTC.

Notes on this clone: The sample holds other DNA sequences that translate to the same CDR3. The J gene is TRBJ1-5, the V gene TRBV30; 7 positions agree with TRBD1. With 1 base clipped from V and 4 bases from J, the junction kept 1 base outside the gene matches. This CDR3 region has 13 residues. CDR1 GTSNPN and CDR2 SVGIG come from the germline V gene (reference sequence). CDR3 sequence reads: CAWSGTGNQPQHF. The CDR3 DNA sequence: TGTGCCTGGAGTGGGACAGGTAATCAGCCCCAGCATTTT.

V usage is TRBV14 and J usage is TRBJ1-2, with 10 bases aligning to TRBD1. Trimming at V came to 8 bases and at J to 1 base, leaving 13 bases not matched to a gene. CDR3 size: 17 residues. CDR1 is SGHDN, CDR2 FVKESK, per germline. The CDR3 sequence: CASYRSDRGNNNYGYTF. The CDR3, as DNA: TGTGCCAGCTACCGGTCGGACAGGGGGAATAATAACTATGGCTACACCTTC.

This sequence joins TRBV28 and TRBJ2-7; D might be TRBD1 (6 bases). Germline V gives CDR1 MDHEN, CDR2 SYDVKM. V lost 6 bases and J lost 2, with 14 bases in between. The CDR3 spans 14 residues. CDR3 region: CASRPTGNPYEQYF. In DNA form, the CDR3 reads TGTGCCAGCAGACCCACAGGGAACCCCTACGAGCAGTACTTC.

The chain employs TRBV29-1 and TRBJ2-7; 10 bases fit TRBD2. The length of the CDR3 is 12 residues. J lost 4 bases, V lost 6 bases, and 3 bases had no gene match. Germline CDR1 is SQVTM and CDR2 is ANQGSEA. This chain's CDR3 is CSVATSGYEQYF. In DNA form, the CDR3 reads TGCAGCGTCGCGACTAGCGGGTACGAGCAGTACTTC.

J is TRBJ1-2 and V is TRBV5-4; D remains unclear. The germline V gene has CDR1 SGHNT and CDR2 YYREEE (reference sequence). This CDR3 comprises 14 residues. V was cut by 4 bases and J by 3 bases, with 13 bases left in between. The CDR3 region has the DNA TGTGCCAGCAGCGTTCGGTCTGCCTACTATGGCTACACCTTC. This sequence encodes CASSVRSAYYGYTF.

This clone has a single count. V and J are TRBV20-1 and TRBJ2-7; possible D gene TRBD2, 5 bases. Germline V gene sequence: CDR1 DFQATT, CDR2 SNEGSKA (reference sequence). The ends were cut back, 6 bases at V and 4 bases at J, with 7 bases in the middle. CDR3 size: 10 residues. CDR3 coding DNA: TGCAGTGCCCGGGGATACGAGCAGTACTTC. It translates to CSARGYEQYF.

The chain combines TRBV19 with TRBJ2-5; 14 nucleotides match TRBD2. V was pared by 2 bases and J by 3 bases, with 5 bases of the junction left unmatched. From germline, CDR1 is LNHDA and CDR2 SQIVND (reference sequence). This CDR3 is built from 17 residues. The CDR3 nucleotides are TGTGCCAGTAGTATAAACGGACTAGCGGGAGGTAAAGAGACCCAGTACTTC. Translation gives CASSINGLAGGKETQYF.

J is TRBJ2-1 and V is TRBV2; 7 bases agree with TRBD2. CDR3 length: 12 amino acids. CDR1 is SNHLY, CDR2 FYNNEI, per germline. With 5 bases clipped from V and 9 bases from J, the junction kept 4 bases outside the gene matches. In nucleotides, the CDR3 is TGTGCCAGCAGTAAAAGCGGGGTTGAGCAGTTCTTC. Its translation is CASSKSGVEQFF.

This clone is a singleton in its sample. This chain uses TRBV6-5 with TRBJ2-5, with D tentatively TRBD1 (5 bases). This CDR3 is built from 14 residues. Between the trimmed V and J ends, which lost 7 bases and 1 base, there was a span of 13 bases. Germline V gives CDR1 MNHEY, CDR2 SVGAGI. The CDR3 sequence: CASKLQEPQETQYF. The CDR3 DNA reads as TGTGCCAGCAAACTACAGGAGCCCCAAGAGACCCAGTACTTC.

V is TRBV4-1 and J is TRBJ1-5; TRBD1 agrees at 8 bases. The germline V gene encodes CDR1 MGHRA and CDR2 YSYEKL. V dropped 3 bases and J dropped 3; count of bases not matched to a gene: 13. The CDR3 has 18 amino acids. Written as DNA, the CDR3 is TGCGCCAGCAGCCAGAACCTCCGGGACAGGATATTCAATCAGCCCCAGCATTTT. It yields the protein CASSQNLRDRIFNQPQHF.

The chain employs TRBV5-1 and TRBJ1-2; D is perhaps TRBD1 (5 bases). The CDR3 consists of 16 residues. V was shortened by 0 bases and J by 0 bases, with 12 bases between the two germline ends. From germline, CDR1 is SGHRS and CDR2 YFSETQ. The CDR3 protein is CASSLDGAATNYGYTF. CDR3 DNA sequence: TGCGCCAGCAGCTTGGATGGGGCGGCGACTAACTATGGCTACACCTTC.

The chain is built from TRBV3-1 (or the pseudogene TRBV3-2) and TRBJ1-1, with a possible D match to TRBD1 (6 bases). CDR3 size: 12 residues. Germline-derived CDR1 and CDR2 are LGHDT and YNNKEL (reference sequence). Trimming removed 4 bases from V and 11 bases from J, with 14 bases in between. The CDR3 DNA is TGTGCCAGCAGCCTGACTGGACAGCTCGCTTTCTTT. It codes for CASSLTGQLAFF.

This chain uses TRBV19 with TRBJ1-1; 12 bases agree with TRBD1. CDR1 is LNHDA, CDR2 SQIVND, per germline (reference sequence). The length of the CDR3 is 18 residues. The V and J ends lost 7 bases and 1 base, in that order; junction bases with no gene match: 13. For the CDR3, the DNA is TGTGCCAGTACCTTGGGACAGGGGGCGTTTGGTCGGAACACTGAAGCTTTCTTT. Protein product: CASTLGQGAFGRNTEAFF.